These T cell receptor beta chains were read from a single sample in a study of T cells in Graves' hyperthyroidism and ophthalmopathy. Each CDR3 protein gets one entry after TCRdb re-called the multiplex PCR reads with MiXCR. The sample comprises 700,000 to 950,000 distinct CDR3 sequences, under 45% of which are singletons, and around 32% rests with the top ten. The sequencing input was blood. The receptors stem from a woman aged 40 to 50 with Graves' hyperthyroidism. CDR3s include the opening cysteine and the closing phenylalanine or tryptophan. Fields, in order: CDR3 length, clone size, J gene, D gene, V gene, CDR3 DNA, CDR3 protein. The D gene is left open where the match is weak. Expanded clones get a size class; other rows say once, few or many, or leave the size out.

13	few	TRBJ2-7	TRBD2	TRBV6-4	TGTGCCAGCATGCGGGGGGGCCCCTACGAGCAGTACTTC	CASMRGGPYEQYF
14	many	TRBJ2-5	.	TRBV12-3/TRBV12-4	TGTGCCAGCAGGCCGACATCTACTCAAGAGACCCAGTACTTC	CASRPTSTQETQYF
17	.	TRBJ1-1	TRBD1	TRBV10-1	TGCGCCAGCAGCGTCACTACAGGGGACGGGGCGAACACTGAAGCTTTCTTT	CASSVTTGDGANTEAFF
13	.	TRBJ1-1	.	TRBV7-3	TGTGCCAGCAGCGCCGTTGGGGACACTGAAGCTTTCTTT	CASSAVGDTEAFF
14	few	TRBJ2-5	TRBD1	TRBV7-8	TGTGCCAGCAGCCGCCGGACAGGGGTAGAGACCCAGTACTTC	CASSRRTGVETQYF
15	few	TRBJ2-7	.	TRBV14	TGTGCCAGCAGCCAAGGGACCGCCCTGAGATACGAGCAGTACTTC	CASSQGTALRYEQYF
14	.	TRBJ1-2	TRBD1	TRBV7-9	TGTGCCAGCAGTTCGGGACAGCCCTGGGGTGGCTACACCTTC	CASSSGQPWGGYTF
13	many	TRBJ1-1	.	TRBV29-1	TGCAGCGTTGAAGATGCGCGGAACACTGAAGCTTTCTTT	CSVEDARNTEAFF
17	.	TRBJ2-6	TRBD1	TRBV7-9	TGTGCCAGCAGCCCCCGGGGGACAGGGAACGGGGCCAACGTCCTGACTTTC	CASSPRGTGNGANVLTF
14	.	TRBJ1-5	.	TRBV10-3	TGTGCCAGCTCGGTTGTACAGGGAGGTGGGCCCCAGCATTTT	CASSVVQGGGPQHF
14	few	TRBJ1-2	.	TRBV28	TGTGCCAGCAGTTTATCAGGAGAGAACTATGGCTACACCTTC	CASSLSGENYGYTF
12	.	TRBJ1-3	.	TRBV19	TGTGCCAGTAGTCCCTGGGGGGACACCATATATTTT	CASSPWGDTIYF
14	few	TRBJ2-7	.	TRBV20-1	TGCAGTGCTAAAAACAGGGGGGGTCCCTACGAGCAGTACTTC	CSAKNRGGPYEQYF
18	.	TRBJ1-2	TRBD1	TRBV7-2	TGTGCCAGCAGCTTAATTCCGGGACAGGCCTCAGCTAACTATGGCTACACCTTC	CASSLIPGQASANYGYTF
15	.	TRBJ2-6	TRBD1	TRBV7-2	TGTGCCAGCAGCCTTGACAGGGATGGGGCCAACGTCCTGACTTTC	CASSLDRDGANVLTF
16	few	TRBJ2-2	TRBD2	TRBV7-2	TGTGCCAGCAGTTACGGTGGAAGCGGGGACACCGGGGAGCTGTTTTTT	CASSYGGSGDTGELFF
17	.	TRBJ2-7	TRBD2	TRBV20-1	TGCAGTGCCAGAAAAGGACTAGCGGGAGAGGTGGCCTACGAGCAGTACTTC	CSARKGLAGEVAYEQYF
12	once	TRBJ1-1	.	TRBV29-1	TGCAGCAGTTTAGGGGCGAACACTGAAGCTTTCTTT	CSSLGANTEAFF
18	few	TRBJ2-2	TRBD2	TRBV12-3/TRBV12-4	TGTGCCAGCAGTTTACCGCCCATGACTAGCGGGAACACCGGGGAGCTGTTTTTT	CASSLPPMTSGNTGELFF
13	many	TRBJ1-4	.	TRBV7-2	TGTGCCAGCAGAAGAAACAGGGACGAAAAACTGTTTTTT	CASRRNRDEKLFF
12	.	TRBJ1-2	TRBD1	TRBV6-6	TGTGCCGGACGGACAGGAGGCGGCGGCTACACCTTC	CAGRTGGGGYTF
14	.	TRBJ1-1	.	TRBV3-1	TGTGCCAGCAGACCACGTTCGTTGAACACTGAAGCTTTCTTT	CASRPRSLNTEAFF
12	.	TRBJ1-2	.	TRBV6-1	TGTGCCAGCAGTCCCAACAGAATTGGCTACACCTTC	CASSPNRIGYTF
15	.	TRBJ1-6	.	TRBV7-2	TGCGCCAGCAGCCAAGAGCCAGGTCAAAATTCACCCCTCCACTTT	CASSQEPGQNSPLHF
14	.	TRBJ2-7	.	TRBV20-1	TGCAGTGCTAGGGACTCTACCCAACTAGACGAGCAGTACTTC	CSARDSTQLDEQYF
15	few	TRBJ1-2	.	TRBV5-6	TGTGCCAGCACCACCCCCGCGAGGCGAAGGGGAGGCTACACCTTC	CASTTPARRRGGYTF
15	many	TRBJ2-7	TRBD2	TRBV7-9	TGTGCCAGCAGCTTAGTTCGGCTAGCGGGAGGCGAGCAGTACTTC	CASSLVRLAGGEQYF
12	.	TRBJ1-2	.	TRBV29-1	TGCAGCGGGTTCACAGGGCGCCGCGGCTACACCTTC	CSGFTGRRGYTF
14	few	TRBJ1-2	.	TRBV12-3/TRBV12-4	TGTGCCAGCAGTTTATTGCAGTCCGCCTATGGCTACACCTTC	CASSLLQSAYGYTF
16	.	TRBJ2-7	.	TRBV5-1	TGCGCCAGCAGCCTCTCGCGAGCGGGGCAGGGGTACGAGCAGTACTTC	CASSLSRAGQGYEQYF
16	.	TRBJ1-2	.	TRBV11-2	TGTGCCAGCAGCCCATATCCGCTAGACAGGAACTATGGCTACACCTTC	CASSPYPLDRNYGYTF
17	.	TRBJ1-2	TRBD1	TRBV11-2	TGTGCCAGCAGCTTAATTCAGGGGGGAAAGAGTAACTATGGCTACACCTTC	CASSLIQGGKSNYGYTF
15	.	TRBJ2-3	TRBD2	TRBV20-1	TGCAGTGCTAGAGATCCAGCGGGAGGGTGGAATACGCAGTATTTT	CSARDPAGGWNTQYF
15	many	TRBJ1-3	.	TRBV7-9	TGTGCCAGCAGCTCGGGTCAGAGCTCTGGAAACACCATATATTTT	CASSSGQSSGNTIYF
11	.	TRBJ1-2	.	TRBV24-1	TGTGCCACCAGTACAGGGCATGGCTACACCTTC	CATSTGHGYTF
14	many	TRBJ1-1	.	TRBV7-8	TGTGCCAGCAGCCAACGCCGGGAGAGAACTGAAGCTTTCTTT	CASSQRRERTEAFF
16	.	TRBJ1-5	.	TRBV7-9	TGTGCCAGCAGACCTCGCGGGGGGACCAGCAATCAGCCCCAGCATTTT	CASRPRGGTSNQPQHF
12	few	TRBJ2-6	.	TRBV10-3	TGTGCCATCGCCGAGGGGGCCAACGTCCTGACTTTC	CAIAEGANVLTF
16	few	TRBJ1-5	TRBD1	TRBV7-9	TGCGCCAGCAGCCATTTGGGACAGGGGGCAGGCCAGCCCCAGCATTTT	CASSHLGQGAGQPQHF
15	.	TRBJ1-6	TRBD1	TRBV7-2	TGTGCCAGCAGCAGGAGACAGGGGGGAAATTCACCCCTCCACTTT	CASSRRQGGNSPLHF
13	many	TRBJ1-2	.	TRBV9	TGTGCCAGCAGCTCAGGGGTTAGCTATGGCTACACCTTC	CASSSGVSYGYTF